The 4 T cell receptor beta chains presented below share a single source sample, sequenced in a study of OX40 agonist ivuxolimab in advanced cancers. Method: immunoSEQ multiplex PCR; TCRdb's copy keeps in-frame clones and lacks some. The sample has about 98,000 clones, approximately 91% seen once; the top ten hold 0.75% to 0.95%. This specimen was CD4+ or CD8+ T cells sorted from blood, taken in a trial of the OX40 agonist ivuxolimab. Receptor source: an adult with an advanced solid tumor such as melanoma, head and neck, liver or kidney cancer.

This chain connects TRBV19 to TRBJ2-2, with D tentatively TRBD2 (5 bases). Germline lookup yields CDR1 LNHDA and CDR2 SQIVND (reference sequence). This CDR3 spans 14 amino acids. V lost 5 bases to trimming and J lost 0 bases, with 7 bases between them. The CDR3 loop is CASSWGANTGELFF. CDR3 coding DNA: TGTGCCAGTAGTTGGGGAGCGAACACCGGGGAGCTGTTTTTT.

The rearrangement links TRBV10-1 to TRBJ2-2; TRBD2 matches at 9 bases. Per the germline V gene, CDR1 is WNHNN and CDR2 is SYGVQD (reference sequence). The CDR3 covers 15 residues. J lost 5 bases, V lost 6 bases, and 7 bases had no gene match. The CDR3 is CASRPGLAMTGELFF. Written as DNA, the CDR3 is TGCGCCAGCAGACCCGGACTAGCGATGACCGGGGAGCTGTTTTTT.

The chain is built from TRBV7-9 and TRBJ1-2; a possible D gene is TRBD1 (5 bases). Germline assignment: CDR1 SEHNR and CDR2 FQNEAQ (reference sequence). This CDR3 has 17 residues. Trimming removed 2 bases at V and 0 bases at J, with 16 bases between. CDR3 sequence: CASSLQAGQGANYGYTF. The CDR3, as DNA: TGTGCCAGCAGCTTACAGGCTGGGCAGGGAGCTAACTATGGCTACACCTTC.

This clone was counted a single time. This chain connects TRBV7-8 to TRBJ2-5, with D hard to call. This CDR3 region has 11 residues. Germline CDR1 SGHVS, CDR2 FQNEAQ. V lost 4 bases and J 9 bases, leaving 9 bases between the germline ends. The CDR3 DNA is TGTGCCAGCAGCTCCTTAAGGGCCCAGTACTTC. As protein: CASSSLRAQYF.